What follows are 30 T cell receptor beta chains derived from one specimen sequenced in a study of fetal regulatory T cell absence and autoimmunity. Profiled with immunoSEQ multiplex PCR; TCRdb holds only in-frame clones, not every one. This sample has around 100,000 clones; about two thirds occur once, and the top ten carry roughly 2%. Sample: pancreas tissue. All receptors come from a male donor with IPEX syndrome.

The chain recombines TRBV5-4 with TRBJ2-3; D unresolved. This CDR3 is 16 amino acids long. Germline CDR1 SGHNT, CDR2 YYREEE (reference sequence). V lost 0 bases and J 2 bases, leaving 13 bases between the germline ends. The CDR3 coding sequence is TGTGCCAGCAGCTTGGCCTATGTAGGCGTCACAGATACGCAGTATTTT. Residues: CASSLAYVGVTDTQYF.

The CDR3 reads CASSGRAIDGYTF. The DNA for the CDR3 is TGTGCCAGCAGCGGCAGGGCGATAGATGGCTACACCTTC. This chain connects TRBV9 to TRBJ1-2; a weak D match, TRBD1 (5 bases). The V gene's germline CDR1 is SGDLS and CDR2 YYNGEE. The CDR3 is made up of 13 amino acids. V lost 3 bases and J 6 bases, leaving 12 bases between the germline ends.

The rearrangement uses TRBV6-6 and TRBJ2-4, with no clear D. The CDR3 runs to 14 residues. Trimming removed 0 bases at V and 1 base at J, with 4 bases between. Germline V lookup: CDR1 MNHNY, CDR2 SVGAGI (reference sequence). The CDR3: CASSYSMAKNIQYF. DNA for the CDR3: TGTGCCAGCAGTTACTCGATGGCCAAAAACATTCAGTACTTC.

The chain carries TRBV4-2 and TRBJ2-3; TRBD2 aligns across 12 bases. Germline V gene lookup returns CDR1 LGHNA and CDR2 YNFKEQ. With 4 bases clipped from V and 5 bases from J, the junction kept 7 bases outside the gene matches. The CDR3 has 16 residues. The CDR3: CASSPTSGRWEDTQYF. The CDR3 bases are TGTGCCAGCAGCCCGACTAGCGGGAGATGGGAAGATACGCAGTATTTT.

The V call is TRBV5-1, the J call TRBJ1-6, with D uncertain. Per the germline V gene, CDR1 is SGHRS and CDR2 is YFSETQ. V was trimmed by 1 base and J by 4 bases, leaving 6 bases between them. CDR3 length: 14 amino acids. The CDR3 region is CASSLRGYNSPLHF. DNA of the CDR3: TGCGCCAGCAGCTTGCGGGGTTATAATTCACCCCTCCACTTT.

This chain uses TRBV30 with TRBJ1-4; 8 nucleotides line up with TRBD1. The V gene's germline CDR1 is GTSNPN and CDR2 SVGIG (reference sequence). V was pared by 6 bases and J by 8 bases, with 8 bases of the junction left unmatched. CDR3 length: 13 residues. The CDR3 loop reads CACSTGVREKLFF. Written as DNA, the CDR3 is TGTGCCTGTTCGACAGGGGTGAGGGAAAAACTGTTTTTT.

Here the CDR3 DNA reads TGTGCCAGCAGAACTAGCGGACCCTCCTACGAGCAGTACTTC. This translates into CASRTSGPSYEQYF. This chain connects TRBV6-5 to TRBJ2-7; the match to TRBD2 covers 8 bases. V dropped 6 bases and J dropped 0; count of bases not matched to a gene: 4. The CDR3 length is 14 residues. Germline V gives CDR1 MNHEY, CDR2 SVGAGI.

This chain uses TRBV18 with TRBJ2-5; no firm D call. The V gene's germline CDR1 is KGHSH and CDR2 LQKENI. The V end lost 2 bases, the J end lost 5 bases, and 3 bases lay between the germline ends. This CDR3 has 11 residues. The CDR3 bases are TGTGCCAGCTCACCAGAGGAGACCCAGTACTTC. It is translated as CASSPEETQYF.

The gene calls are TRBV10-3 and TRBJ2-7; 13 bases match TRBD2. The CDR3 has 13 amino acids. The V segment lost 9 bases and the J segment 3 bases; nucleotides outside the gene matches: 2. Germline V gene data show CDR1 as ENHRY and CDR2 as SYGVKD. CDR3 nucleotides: TGTGCCATGGGACTAGCGGGGAACTACGAGCAGTACTTC. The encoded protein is CAMGLAGNYEQYF.

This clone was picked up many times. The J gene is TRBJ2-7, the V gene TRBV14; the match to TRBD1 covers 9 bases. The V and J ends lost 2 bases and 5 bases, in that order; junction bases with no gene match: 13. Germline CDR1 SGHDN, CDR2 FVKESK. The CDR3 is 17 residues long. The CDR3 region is CASSQRQGGTGKNEQYF. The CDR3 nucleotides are TGTGCCAGCAGCCAACGCCAGGGAGGGACAGGGAAGAACGAGCAGTACTTC.

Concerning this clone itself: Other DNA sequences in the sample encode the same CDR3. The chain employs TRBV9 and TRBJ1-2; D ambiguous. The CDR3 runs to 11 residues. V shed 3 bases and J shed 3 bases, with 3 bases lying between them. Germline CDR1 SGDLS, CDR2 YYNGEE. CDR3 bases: TGTGCCAGCAGCGGGCACTATGGCTACACCTTC. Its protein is CASSGHYGYTF. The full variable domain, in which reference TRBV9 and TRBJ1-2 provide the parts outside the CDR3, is DSGVTQTPKHLITATGQRVTLRCSPRSGDLSVYWYQQSLDQGLQFLIQYYNGEERAKGNILERFSAQQFPDLHSELNLSSLELGDSALYFCASSGHYGYTFGSGTRLTVV.

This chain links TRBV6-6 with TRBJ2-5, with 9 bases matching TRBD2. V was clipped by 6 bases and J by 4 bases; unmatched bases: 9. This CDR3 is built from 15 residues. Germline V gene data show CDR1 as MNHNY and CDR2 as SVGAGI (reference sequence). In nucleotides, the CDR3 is TGTGCCAGCAGCCATTCTAGCGGGGAGAGAGAGACCCAGTACTTC. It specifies CASSHSSGERETQYF.

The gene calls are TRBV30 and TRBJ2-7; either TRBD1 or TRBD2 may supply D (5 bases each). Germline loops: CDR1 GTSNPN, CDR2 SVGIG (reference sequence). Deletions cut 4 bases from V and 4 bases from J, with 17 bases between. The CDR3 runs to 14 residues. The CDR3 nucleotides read TGTGCCTGGAATCGGGACGGGGCCTCTTACGAGCAGTACTTC. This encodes CAWNRDGASYEQYF.

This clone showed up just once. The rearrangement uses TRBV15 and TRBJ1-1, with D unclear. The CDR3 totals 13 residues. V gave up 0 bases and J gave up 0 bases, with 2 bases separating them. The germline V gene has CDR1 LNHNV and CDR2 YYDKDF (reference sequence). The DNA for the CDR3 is TGTGCCACCAGCAGAGACATGAACACTGAAGCTTTCTTT. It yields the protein CATSRDMNTEAFF.

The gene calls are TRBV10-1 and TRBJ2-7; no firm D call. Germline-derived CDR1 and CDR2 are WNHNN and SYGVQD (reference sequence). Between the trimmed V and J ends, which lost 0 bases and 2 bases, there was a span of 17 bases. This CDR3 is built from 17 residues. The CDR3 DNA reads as TGCGCCAGCAGTGAGTCAGCTGGGCCGACCAGCCCCTACGAGCAGTACTTC. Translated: CASSESAGPTSPYEQYF.

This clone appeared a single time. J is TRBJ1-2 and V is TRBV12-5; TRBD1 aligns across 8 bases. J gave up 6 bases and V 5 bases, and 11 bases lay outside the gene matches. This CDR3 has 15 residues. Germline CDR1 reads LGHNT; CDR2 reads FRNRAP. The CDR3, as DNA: TGTGCTAGTGGTCGCCTCCTAACAGGGGGGGATGGCTACACCTTC. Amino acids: CASGRLLTGGDGYTF. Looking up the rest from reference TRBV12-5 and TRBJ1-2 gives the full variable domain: DARVTQTPRHKVTEMGQEVTMRCQPILGHNTVFWYRQTMMQGLELLAYFRNRAPLDDSGMPKDRFSAEMPDATLATLKIQPSEPRDSAVYFCASGRLLTGGDGYTFGSGTRLTVV.

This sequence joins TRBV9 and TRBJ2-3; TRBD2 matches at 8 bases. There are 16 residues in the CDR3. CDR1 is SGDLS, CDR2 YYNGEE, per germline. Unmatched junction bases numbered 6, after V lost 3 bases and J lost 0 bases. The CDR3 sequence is CASSESGGPSTDTQYF. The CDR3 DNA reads TGTGCCAGCAGCGAAAGCGGGGGACCTAGCACAGATACGCAGTATTTT.

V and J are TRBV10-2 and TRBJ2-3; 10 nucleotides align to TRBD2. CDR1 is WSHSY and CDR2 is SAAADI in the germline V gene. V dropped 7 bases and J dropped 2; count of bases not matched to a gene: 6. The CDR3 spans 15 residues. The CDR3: CASTWTSGTTDTQYF. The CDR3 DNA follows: TGCGCCAGCACCTGGACTAGCGGTACCACAGATACGCAGTATTTT.

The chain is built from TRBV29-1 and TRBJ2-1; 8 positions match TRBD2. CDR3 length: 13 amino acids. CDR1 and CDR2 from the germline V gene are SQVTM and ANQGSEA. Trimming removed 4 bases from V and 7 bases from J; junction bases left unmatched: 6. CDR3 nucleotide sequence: TGCAGCGTTGGAGCGGGAGCAGATAATGAGCAGTTCTTC. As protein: CSVGAGADNEQFF.

The CDR3 is CASSLGTVSYEQYF. In DNA form, the CDR3 reads TGTGCCAGTAGTCTTGGGACAGTCTCCTACGAGCAGTACTTC. This chain connects TRBV19 to TRBJ2-7, with TRBD1 matching over 7 bases. Germline V CDR1 and CDR2: LNHDA, SQIVND (reference sequence). The J segment lost 0 bases and the V segment lost 5 bases, leaving 4 bases of the junction unmatched. The CDR3 contains 14 residues.

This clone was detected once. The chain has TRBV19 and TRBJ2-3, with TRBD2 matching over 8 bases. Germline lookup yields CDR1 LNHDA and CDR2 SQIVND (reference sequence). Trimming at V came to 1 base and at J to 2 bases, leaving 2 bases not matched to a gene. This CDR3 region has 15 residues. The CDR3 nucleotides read TGTGCCAGTAGTATAGGACTAGCGCCCACAGATACGCAGTATTTT. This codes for CASSIGLAPTDTQYF.

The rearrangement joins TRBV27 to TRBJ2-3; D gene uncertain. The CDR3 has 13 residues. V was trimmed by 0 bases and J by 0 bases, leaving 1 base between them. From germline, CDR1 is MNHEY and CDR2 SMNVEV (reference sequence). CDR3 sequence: CASSLSSTDTQYF. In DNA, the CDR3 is TGTGCCAGCAGTTTATCTAGCACAGATACGCAGTATTTT.

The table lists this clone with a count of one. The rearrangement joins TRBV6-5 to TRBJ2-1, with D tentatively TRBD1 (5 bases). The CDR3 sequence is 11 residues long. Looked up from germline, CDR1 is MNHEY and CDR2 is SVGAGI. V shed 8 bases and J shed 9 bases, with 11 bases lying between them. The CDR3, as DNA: TGTGCCAGCGGGTCAGGGATTGAGCAGTTCTTC. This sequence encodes CASGSGIEQFF.

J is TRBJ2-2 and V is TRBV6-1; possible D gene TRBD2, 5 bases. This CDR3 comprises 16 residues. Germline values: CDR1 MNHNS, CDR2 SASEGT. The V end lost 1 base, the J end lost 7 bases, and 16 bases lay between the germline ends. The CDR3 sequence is CASSEVGLAMVGELFF. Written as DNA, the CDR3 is TGTGCCAGCAGTGAAGTCGGGCTAGCAATGGTCGGGGAGCTGTTTTTT.

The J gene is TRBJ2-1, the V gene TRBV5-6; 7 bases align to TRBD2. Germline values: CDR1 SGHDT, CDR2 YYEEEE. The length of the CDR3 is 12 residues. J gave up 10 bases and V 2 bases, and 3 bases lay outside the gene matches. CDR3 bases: TGTGCCAGCAGCTTAGCGGGACCAGAGCAGTTCTTC. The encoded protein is CASSLAGPEQFF.

CDR3 nucleotides: TGCGCCAGCAGCTTTCGACGCCGGAACCCCCGTACCGAGCAGTACTTC. It specifies CASSFRRRNPRTEQYF. V gene TRBV5-1 combines with J gene TRBJ2-7; D call uncertain. CDR1 is SGHRS, CDR2 YFSETQ, per germline. Trimming pared 2 bases from V and 6 bases from J, leaving 21 bases between. The CDR3 runs to 16 residues.

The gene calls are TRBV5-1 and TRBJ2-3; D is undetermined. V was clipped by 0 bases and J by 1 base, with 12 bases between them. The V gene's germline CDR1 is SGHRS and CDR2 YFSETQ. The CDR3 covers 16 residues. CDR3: CASSLAAVKGTDTQYF. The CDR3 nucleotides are TGCGCCAGCAGCTTGGCCGCGGTTAAGGGCACAGATACGCAGTATTTT.

CDR3: CATSRAGTLRTQYF. DNA of the CDR3: TGTGCCACCAGCAGGGCAGGGACCCTTCGTACGCAGTATTTT. This sequence joins TRBV15 and TRBJ2-3; either TRBD1 or TRBD2 may supply D (5 bases each). CDR1 is LNHNV and CDR2 is YYDKDF in the germline V gene (reference sequence). Trimming shortened V by 3 bases and J by 8 bases, and 15 bases separated the two germline ends. This CDR3 comprises 14 residues.

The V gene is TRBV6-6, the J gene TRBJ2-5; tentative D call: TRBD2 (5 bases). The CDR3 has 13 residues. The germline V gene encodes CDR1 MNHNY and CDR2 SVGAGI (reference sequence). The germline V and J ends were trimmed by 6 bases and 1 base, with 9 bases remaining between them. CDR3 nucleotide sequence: TGTGCCAGCAGACTCGGACTCCAAGAGACCCAGTACTTC. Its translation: CASRLGLQETQYF.

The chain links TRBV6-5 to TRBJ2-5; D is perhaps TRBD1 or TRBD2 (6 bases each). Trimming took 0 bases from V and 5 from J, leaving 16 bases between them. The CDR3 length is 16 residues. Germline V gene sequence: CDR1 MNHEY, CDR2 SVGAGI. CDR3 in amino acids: CASSYSKMQGRETQYF. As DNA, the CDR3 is TGTGCCAGCAGTTACTCGAAGATGCAGGGGAGGGAGACCCAGTACTTC.